This T cell receptor beta chain appears in the sequencing data of a study of blood T cell repertoires in COVID-19. This CDR3 has 14 amino acids. Germline V lookup: CDR1 SGHKS, CDR2 YYEKEE (reference sequence). Trimming cost V 2 bases and J 5 bases, with 13 bases left between them. The table came from immunoSEQ multiplex PCR; TCRdb's copy has only in-frame clones and leaves some out. This sample has around 200,000 clones; roughly 86% occur once, and the top ten carry around 2.3%. The gene calls are TRBV5-5 and TRBJ2-5, with D possibly matching TRBD2 (5 bases). The specimen sequenced was peripheral blood. The TCR was taken from a man aged 35 to 55 with active or convalescent COVID-19. The CDR3 region is CASSLRTSTETQYF. The DNA of the CDR3 is TGTGCCAGCAGCTTAAGGACTTCCACGGAGACCCAGTACTTC. The full variable domain, rest sourced from reference TRBV5-5 and TRBJ2-5, is DAGVTQSPTHLIKTRGQQVTLRCSPISGHKSVSWYQQVLGQGPQFIFQYYEKEERGRGNFPDRFSARQFPNYSSELNVNALLLGDSALYLCASSLRTSTETQYFGPGTRLLVL.